The 2 T cell receptor beta chains below were found in one sample sequenced in a study of blood T cell repertoires in COVID-19. Measured with immunoSEQ multiplex PCR; TCRdb has only the in-frame clones, and not every one. The sample carries 100,000 or so clones, about 89% recorded once. The sequenced sample was peripheral blood. The receptors derive from a human donor with acute or convalescent COVID-19. The donor label of this sample is uncertain.

This chain links TRBV3-1 (or the pseudogene TRBV3-2) with TRBJ2-3; TRBD2 is a possible D gene (6 bases). The CDR3 has 13 residues. Germline CDR1 is LGHDT and CDR2 is YNNKEL (reference sequence). Trimming pared 1 base from V and 10 bases from J, leaving 12 bases between. CDR3 nucleotide sequence: TGTGCCAGCAGCCAAGGGCCCCTAGCGCCGCAGTATTTT. The encoded protein is CASSQGPLAPQYF.

This sequence joins TRBV28 and TRBJ2-3, with D maybe TRBD2 (6 bases). Germline CDR1 reads MDHEN; CDR2 reads SYDVKM. V was trimmed by 3 bases and J by 4 bases, leaving 14 bases between them. The CDR3 is 15 residues long. CDR3 sequence reads: CASSFRGRASDTQYF. The CDR3 DNA follows: TGTGCCAGCAGTTTTCGGGGGAGAGCCTCAGATACGCAGTATTTT.